The 23 T cell receptor beta chains listed next were all sequenced from one sample in a study of cytomegalovirus exposure and HLA in healthy donors. With 60 Vbeta and 13 Jbeta primers, the PCR was carried out. TCRdb's copy holds only in-frame clones and misses some; the assay was immunoSEQ multiplex PCR. The sample has about 140,000 clones, 70% to 80% seen once. Sequenced: PBMCs. Receptors originate from a female donor in good health and CMV-seronegative.

The chain has TRBV19 and TRBJ1-5; D gene unclear. V dropped 3 bases and J dropped 3 bases, with 12 bases sitting between them. The CDR3 runs 15 residues. Looked up from germline, CDR1 is LNHDA and CDR2 is SQIVND (reference sequence). CDR3 protein: CASSIPGGPNQPQHF. The CDR3 DNA follows: TGTGCCAGTAGTATCCCAGGAGGGCCCAATCAGCCCCAGCATTTT.

The table lists this clone with a count of one. The V gene is TRBV19, the J gene TRBJ1-2, with 7 positions matching TRBD1. V was pared by 6 bases and J by 5 bases, with 12 bases of the junction left unmatched. The CDR3 consists of 15 residues. CDR1 LNHDA and CDR2 SQIVND come from the germline V gene (reference sequence). The CDR3 here is CASRSVGGEAYGYTF. The CDR3 nucleotides read TGTGCCAGTAGATCAGTAGGGGGCGAAGCATATGGCTACACCTTC.

The chain has TRBV5-6 and TRBJ2-1; 10 nucleotides match TRBD2. This CDR3 region has 17 residues. Germline CDR1 SGHDT, CDR2 YYEEEE. After removal of 2 bases from V and 3 bases from J, the junction contained 8 bases not matched to a gene. CDR3 loop: CASSFGLAEVGYNEQFF. Here the CDR3 DNA reads TGTGCCAGCAGCTTTGGACTAGCGGAGGTGGGCTACAATGAGCAGTTCTTC.

This chain connects TRBV7-2 to TRBJ1-1; 8 bases align to TRBD1. Germline V gene data show CDR1 as SGHTA and CDR2 as FQGNSA. Trimming cost V 4 bases and J 6 bases; bases outside gene matches: 4. The CDR3 is 13 amino acids. CDR3 loop: CASSSTGDPEAFF. DNA of the CDR3: TGTGCCAGCAGCTCGACAGGGGACCCTGAAGCTTTCTTT. The entire variable domain, with the rest obtained from reference TRBV7-2 and TRBJ1-1, is as follows: GAGVSQSPSNKVTEKGKDVELRCDPISGHTALYWYRQSLGQGLEFLIYFQGNSAPDKSGLPSDRFSAERTGGSVSTLTIQRTQQEDSAVYLCASSSTGDPEAFFGQGTRLTVV.

The J gene is TRBJ1-2, the V gene TRBV5-4; 11 bases map to TRBD1. The germline V gene encodes CDR1 SGHNT and CDR2 YYREEE (reference sequence). The CDR3 totals 15 residues. The V gene end was trimmed by 2 bases and the J gene end by 4 bases; junction bases not matched to a gene: 4. DNA of the CDR3: TGTGCCAGCAGCTTCGGACAGGGGGCGGGCTATGGCTACACCTTC. It is translated as CASSFGQGAGYGYTF.

The chain combines TRBV4-1 with TRBJ1-5, with D possibly being TRBD1 (6 bases). The length of the CDR3 is 14 residues. Germline V CDR1 and CDR2: MGHRA, YSYEKL. Trimming removed 4 bases from V and 4 bases from J, with 11 bases in between. CDR3 DNA sequence: TGCGCCAGCAGCCCTGGACAGAGAAATCAGCCCCAGCATTTT. It yields the protein CASSPGQRNQPQHF.

Only a few counts were recorded for this clone. V is TRBV7-2 and J is TRBJ1-1; D possibly corresponds to TRBD1 (5 bases). Germline values: CDR1 SGHTA, CDR2 FQGNSA. V gave up 4 bases and J gave up 3 bases, with 12 bases separating them. The CDR3 totals 14 residues. The CDR3 spells CASSSTGGYTEAFF. CDR3 sequence (DNA): TGTGCCAGCAGCTCGACGGGGGGATACACTGAAGCTTTCTTT.

The chain employs TRBV5-1 and TRBJ2-5; perhaps TRBD1 as D (6 bases). Germline CDR1 SGHRS, CDR2 YFSETQ. CDR3 size: 16 residues. With 4 bases removed from V and 8 bases from J, the gap between germline ends came to 24 bases. This CDR3 reads CASSLTGTPGRGTQYF. The DNA of the CDR3 is TGCGCCAGCAGCCTTACAGGGACCCCGGGTAGGGGTACCCAGTACTTC.

This chain links TRBV4-1 with TRBJ1-2; D unclear. CDR3 length: 13 amino acids. Deletions cut 3 bases from V and 4 bases from J, with 9 bases between. The V gene's germline CDR1 is MGHRA and CDR2 YSYEKL. The DNA of the CDR3 is TGCGCCAGCAGCCATTTAGACATCTATGGCTACACCTTC. This translates into CASSHLDIYGYTF.

The chain carries TRBV2 and TRBJ2-4; TRBD1 matches at 12 bases. This CDR3 has 18 residues. J was trimmed by 0 bases and V by 6 bases; bases with no gene match: 9. Germline-derived CDR1 and CDR2 are SNHLY and FYNNEI. The CDR3 bases are TGTGCCAGCAGAACCGGGACAGGGGGCTCGTCAGCCAAAAACATTCAGTACTTC. It specifies CASRTGTGGSSAKNIQYF.

The chain links TRBV29-1 to TRBJ2-1; 7 bases match TRBD2. CDR1 and CDR2 (germline): SQVTM, ANQGSEA. This CDR3 has 12 residues. Trimming removed 4 bases from V and 8 bases from J; junction bases left unmatched: 5. This CDR3 is CSVGWGGDEQFF. DNA of the CDR3: TGCAGCGTTGGATGGGGAGGGGATGAGCAGTTCTTC.

The V call is TRBV11-2, the J call TRBJ2-7; the D gene is possibly TRBD2 (6 bases). Looked up from germline, CDR1 is SGHAT and CDR2 is FQNNGV. This CDR3 is built from 14 residues. The V gene lost 3 bases and the J gene lost 7 bases, with 16 bases spanning the gap. This CDR3 reads CASSFSRDSREQYF. The CDR3, as DNA: TGTGCCAGCAGCTTCAGCCGGGACTCTCGTGAGCAGTACTTC.

The chain couples TRBV10-1 to TRBJ2-3; 7 bases align to TRBD1. Germline values: CDR1 WNHNN, CDR2 SYGVQD (reference sequence). The ends lost 3 bases at V and 4 bases at J; junction bases unmatched: 10. The CDR3 consists of 16 residues. Here the CDR3 DNA reads TGCGCCAGCAGTGATACTGCAGGGGGAATTTCAGATACGCAGTATTTT. Its translation: CASSDTAGGISDTQYF.

This clone appeared once. The chain joins TRBV18 to TRBJ1-1, with TRBD1 as a possible D gene (5 bases). Trimming cost V 3 bases and J 6 bases, with 11 bases left between them. Germline V gene lookup returns CDR1 KGHSH and CDR2 LQKENI. The CDR3 length is 13 residues. CDR3 amino acids: CASSPAQGAEAFF. In DNA form, the CDR3 reads TGTGCCAGCTCACCCGCGCAAGGGGCTGAAGCTTTCTTT.

The J gene is TRBJ2-7, the V gene TRBV10-1, with D possibly being TRBD1 (5 bases). The CDR3 loop spans 13 amino acids. Germline V CDR1 and CDR2: WNHNN, SYGVQD (reference sequence). The V gene lost 3 bases and the J gene lost 2 bases, with 8 bases spanning the gap. CDR3 bases: TGCGCCAGCAGTGACGCAGGGACCTACGAGCAGTACTTC. Amino acid sequence: CASSDAGTYEQYF.

V and J are TRBV15 and TRBJ1-6; D ambiguous. Germline lookup yields CDR1 LNHNV and CDR2 YYDKDF (reference sequence). Trimming took 0 bases from V and 7 from J, leaving 10 bases between them. This CDR3 is 15 amino acids long. CDR3 in DNA: TGTGCCACCAGCAGAGATGGTTCAGCGAATTCACCCCTCCACTTT. Protein sequence: CATSRDGSANSPLHF.

This sequence joins TRBV19 and TRBJ2-1; D gene ambiguous. V was shortened by 5 bases and J by 9 bases, with 8 bases between the two germline ends. Germline V lookup: CDR1 LNHDA, CDR2 SQIVND (reference sequence). The length of the CDR3 is 11 residues. Here the CDR3 DNA reads TGTGCCAGTAGTTTATACGGTGAGCAGTTCTTC. It is translated as CASSLYGEQFF.

The J gene is TRBJ2-5, the V gene TRBV5-4; TRBD2 agrees at 12 bases. The CDR3 is 16 residues long. After removal of 2 bases from V and 2 bases from J, the junction contained 4 bases not matched to a gene. Germline CDR1 is SGHNT and CDR2 is YYREEE (reference sequence). The CDR3 sequence: CASSFRLAGGQETQYF. CDR3 nucleotides: TGTGCCAGCAGCTTTCGGCTAGCGGGGGGGCAAGAGACCCAGTACTTC.

The chain employs TRBV2 and TRBJ1-3; 10 bases match TRBD1. CDR3 size: 15 residues. Germline CDR1 is SNHLY and CDR2 is FYNNEI. After removal of 5 bases from V and 5 bases from J, the junction contained 6 bases not matched to a gene. The CDR3 sequence: CASSTDRGIRNTIYF. The CDR3 nucleotides read TGTGCCAGCAGTACGGACAGGGGGATAAGAAACACCATATATTTT.

The rearrangement uses TRBV30 and TRBJ1-5; the D gene is possibly TRBD1 (6 bases). This CDR3 region has 17 residues. Trimming shortened V by 0 bases and J by 0 bases, and 15 bases separated the two germline ends. Germline CDR1 is GTSNPN and CDR2 is SVGIG (reference sequence). The CDR3 reads CAWSVPDRFYSNQPQHF. The CDR3 coding sequence is TGTGCCTGGAGTGTTCCGGACAGATTTTATAGCAATCAGCCCCAGCATTTT.

This clone was detected a few times. The gene calls are TRBV6-5 and TRBJ1-1; 7 bases align to TRBD1. This CDR3 is built from 14 residues. Germline loops: CDR1 MNHEY, CDR2 SVGAGI. V was pared by 2 bases and J by 9 bases, with 9 bases of the junction left unmatched. Here the CDR3 DNA reads TGTGCCAGCAGTTACGAGGTCTCGGGACAGCAAGCTTTCTTT. Translating gives CASSYEVSGQQAFF.

The chain carries TRBV6-1 and TRBJ2-7; D unresolved. CDR1 is MNHNS, CDR2 SASEGT, per germline. The CDR3 is 10 amino acids. V was pared by 4 bases and J by 11 bases, with 9 bases between. The CDR3 DNA is TGTGCCAGCAGTGGCCCTCCAGAGTACTTC. Amino acid sequence: CASSGPPEYF.

The CDR3 coding sequence is TGTGCCAGCAGCCAACGACTAGCGGACACAGATACGCAGTATTTT. This translates into CASSQRLADTDTQYF. V gene TRBV4-2 combines with J gene TRBJ2-3; 9 nucleotides agree with TRBD2. The V segment lost 2 bases and the J segment 2 bases; nucleotides outside the gene matches: 2. The germline V gene encodes CDR1 LGHNA and CDR2 YNFKEQ. The CDR3 loop spans 15 amino acids.